A single sample is the source of the 29 T cell receptor beta chains below, sequenced in a study of molecular identifiers for immune sequencing clone quantification. TCRdb analysed the PCR reads with MiXCR anew, one entry per CDR3 protein. This table has just under 650,000 distinct CDR3 sequences, about 20% appearing once. Specimen: naive CD8+ T cells from blood, with Jurkat cell RNA spiked in. Subset defined: FACS-sorted CD8+CD4-CCR7+CD45RA+ naive T cells. These receptors were taken from a human donor in good health. Some libraries in this study had Jurkat cell RNA spiked in.

The table lists this clonotype with many counts. The chain has TRBV5-1 and TRBJ2-3; possibly TRBD2 for D (6 bases). CDR3 size: 15 residues. Trimming took off 2 bases at V and 0 bases at J, with 10 bases between the two ends. Germline CDR1 and CDR2: SGHRS and YFSETQ. The CDR3 DNA reads TGCGCCAGCAGCTTTTACGGGGGTAGCACAGATACGCAGTATTTT. This codes for CASSFYGGSTDTQYF.

The table lists this clonotype with many counts. This chain joins TRBV29-1 and TRBJ2-1; TRBD1 aligns across 8 bases. CDR1 is SQVTM, CDR2 ANQGSEA, per germline. V lost 6 bases to trimming and J lost 5 bases; unmatched junction nucleotides: 9. The CDR3 sequence is 14 residues long. The DNA for the CDR3 is TGCAGCGTCGACAGACAGGGGTATAACAATGAGCAGTTCTTC. This gives the protein CSVDRQGYNNEQFF.

This clonotype was picked up one time. This may arise from a read error, as a much more abundant clone is one base away. The rearrangement joins TRBV12-3 or TRBV12-4 to TRBJ1-5, with 9 bases identical to TRBD1. The CDR3 length is 15 residues. The CDR3 loop is CASSRDRGNNQPLHF. The CDR3 DNA is TGTGCCAGCAGCCGCGACAGGGGGAACAATCAGCCCCTGCATTTT.

This clonotype was counted at least ten times. J is TRBJ1-2 and V is TRBV18; 7 bases fit TRBD1. CDR3 length: 16 amino acids. Germline V gene sequence: CDR1 KGHSH, CDR2 LQKENI. V lost 0 bases, J lost 5 bases, and 9 bases stayed unmatched. The CDR3 is CASSPPRGQAPYGYTF. For the CDR3, the DNA is TGTGCCAGCTCACCACCTCGAGGACAGGCACCATATGGCTACACCTTC.

This clonotype was recorded many times. The V call is TRBV7-9, the J call TRBJ2-4; 8 positions agree with TRBD1. CDR3 size: 11 residues. The germline gives CDR1 SEHNR, CDR2 FQNEAQ (reference sequence). V gave up 5 bases and J gave up 13 bases; unmatched junction bases: 4. CDR3 residues: CASSPGGKQYF. The CDR3 DNA reads TGTGCCAGCAGCCCAGGGGGCAAACAGTACTTC.

This clonotype occurred many times. The chain employs TRBV6-6 and TRBJ2-7; TRBD1 agrees at 11 bases. Germline V lookup: CDR1 MNHNY, CDR2 SVGAGI (reference sequence). This CDR3 spans 17 amino acids. After removal of 0 bases from V and 3 bases from J, the junction contained 7 bases not matched to a gene. This chain's CDR3 is CASSYSVSGQGDYEQYF. The CDR3 nucleotides are TGTGCCAGCAGTTACTCGGTGTCGGGACAGGGGGACTACGAGCAGTACTTC.

About this clonotype: A much larger clonotype is one base distant, so this may be a read error. V gene TRBV2 combines with J gene TRBJ1-3; 8 nucleotides line up with TRBD1. Per germline, CDR1 SNHLY and CDR2 FYNNEI. The CDR3 is 14 residues long. CDR3 residues: CANSETGAGNTIYF. In nucleotides, the CDR3 is TGTGCCAACAGTGAGACAGGGGCTGGAAACACCATATATTTT.

This clonotype was counted ten times or more. The V and J genes are TRBV7-9 and TRBJ2-2, with D uncertain. The ends were cut back, 7 bases at V and 3 bases at J, with 18 bases in the middle. Germline lookup yields CDR1 SEHNR and CDR2 FQNEAQ (reference sequence). The CDR3 length is 16 residues. The chain's CDR3 is CASNSVAGDDTGELFF. DNA for the CDR3: TGTGCCAGCAACTCAGTAGCTGGAGACGACACCGGGGAGCTGTTTTTT.

In this sample, this clonotype turned up many times. This rearrangement joins TRBV6-6 to TRBJ2-1; 8 nucleotides agree with TRBD1. The germline V gene has CDR1 MNHNY and CDR2 SVGAGI (reference sequence). Trimming cost V 4 bases and J 7 bases; bases outside gene matches: 3. CDR3 length: 13 residues. This chain's CDR3 is CASSFDRGNEQFF. The CDR3 bases are TGTGCCAGCAGTTTCGACAGGGGAAATGAGCAGTTCTTC.

This clonotype was seen many times. V usage is TRBV21-1 and J usage is TRBJ1-5. TRBV21-1 is flagged as a pseudogene. CDR3 length: 13 amino acids. The CDR3 sequence is CASREGPNQPQHF. The CDR3 DNA sequence: TGTGCCAGCAGAGAGGGGCCCAATCAGCCCCAGCATTTT.

The sample holds a few counts of this clonotype. This rearrangement joins TRBV27 to TRBJ1-6; D gene ambiguous. Trimming cost V 2 bases and J 3 bases, with 11 bases left between them. Germline V CDR1 and CDR2: MNHEY, SMNVEV (reference sequence). The length of the CDR3 is 16 residues. Here the CDR3 reads CASSLESPNYNSPLHF. CDR3 in DNA: TGTGCCAGCAGTTTAGAGAGTCCGAACTATAATTCACCCCTCCACTTT.

The chain has TRBV6-2 or TRBV6-3 and TRBJ2-7; 10 bases align to TRBD2. Germline V gene sequence: CDR1 MNHEY, CDR2 SVGEGT. V was clipped by 0 bases and J by 3 bases; unmatched bases: 5. CDR3 length equals 16 residues. The CDR3, as DNA: TGTGCCAGCAGTTACTCGGTTTCTAGCGGGGGCTACGAGCAGTACTTC. This gives the protein CASSYSVSSGGYEQYF.

This clonotype was seen at least ten times. This chain joins TRBV24-1 and TRBJ1-1; TRBD1 is a possible D gene (6 bases). Germline V gene sequence: CDR1 KGHDR, CDR2 SFDVKD. V lost 6 bases and J lost 0, with 16 bases in between. The CDR3 spans 16 residues. CDR3 DNA: TGTGCCACCAGTACTATTAGGGGGGGCCTGAACACTGAAGCTTTCTTT. This encodes CATSTIRGGLNTEAFF.

This clonotype was observed at least ten times. This chain joins TRBV13 and TRBJ2-3; 8 nucleotides align to TRBD2. Trimming cost V 4 bases and J 4 bases; bases outside gene matches: 4. Germline V gives CDR1 PRHDT, CDR2 FYEKMQ (reference sequence). CDR3 length equals 14 residues. CDR3 sequence reads: CASSSGLEPDTQYF. DNA of the CDR3: TGTGCCAGCAGCTCGGGACTAGAACCAGATACGCAGTATTTT.

As concerns this clonotype: It is likely a read error, because the conserved phenylalanine at the end of the CDR3 is missing. This chain joins TRBV29-1 and TRBJ1-2, with TRBD1 identical over 11 bases. This CDR3 has 14 amino acids. V dropped 3 bases and J dropped 8; count of bases not matched to a gene: 8. Germline V gene sequence: CDR1 SQVTM, CDR2 ANQGSEA. The CDR3 region is CSVDLGQGAFGYTS. The CDR3 DNA is TGCAGCGTTGATTTAGGACAGGGGGCTTTCGGCTACACCTCC.

Of note for this clonotype: A read error is possible here, since a much larger clone lies one base away. V is TRBV7-2 and J is TRBJ2-1; tentatively, D is TRBD1 (6 bases). This CDR3 has 13 amino acids. Germline CDR1 reads SGHTA; CDR2 reads FQGNSA. CDR3 sequence reads: CASSLDGDNERFF. Here the CDR3 DNA reads TGTGCCAGCAGCTTAGACGGGGACAATGAGCGGTTCTTC.

This clonotype was recorded at least ten times. This chain joins TRBV20-1 and TRBJ2-5; TRBD2 aligns across 7 bases. The ends lost 1 base at V and 2 bases at J; junction bases unmatched: 7. Germline CDR1 is DFQATT and CDR2 is SNEGSKA (reference sequence). CDR3 length: 15 amino acids. The CDR3 coding sequence is TGCAGTGCTAGAGTTGCGGGGGATAAACAAGAGACCCAGTACTTC. This translates into CSARVAGDKQETQYF.

Only a few counts were recorded for this clonotype. The V gene is TRBV24-1, the J gene TRBJ2-3, with TRBD1 identical over 9 bases. The J segment lost 4 bases and the V segment lost 3 bases, leaving 10 bases of the junction unmatched. From germline, CDR1 is KGHDR and CDR2 SFDVKD. The CDR3 sequence is 17 residues long. CDR3 DNA: TGTGCCACCAGTGATGGGCCCGACAGGGGGGGACCAGATACGCAGTATTTT. Its protein is CATSDGPDRGGPDTQYF.

Concerning this clonotype: This could be a read error, since a much larger clone is one nucleotide away. Here the CDR3 omits its conserved ending phenylalanine or tryptophan, so a read error is the likely source. This chain uses TRBV3-1 with TRBJ1-1; D may be TRBD1 (5 bases). Deletions cut 5 bases from V and 4 bases from J, with 14 bases between. Germline values: CDR1 LGHDT, CDR2 YNNKEL (reference sequence). The CDR3 sequence is 14 residues long. The CDR3 DNA follows: TGTGCCAGCAGCTCCGGGGCAAGAGGCACTGAAGCTTTCTCT. Translated, it gives CASSSGARGTEAFS.

This rearrangement joins TRBV2 to TRBJ2-7, with 11 bases fitting TRBD1. CDR1 and CDR2 from the germline V gene are SNHLY and FYNNEI. This CDR3 contains 12 residues. Trimming cost V 6 bases and J 6 bases; bases outside gene matches: 1. CDR3 nucleotides: TGTGCCAGCAGGGACAGGGGGCGCGAGCAGTACTTC. It specifies CASRDRGREQYF. Combining the CDR3 with reference TRBV2 and TRBJ2-7 gives the whole variable domain EPEVTQTPSHQVTQMGQEVILRCVPISNHLYFYWYRQILGQKVEFLVSFYNNEISEKSEIFDDQFSVERPDGSNFTLKIRSTKLEDSAMYFCASRDRGREQYFGPGTRLTVT.

This clonotype was detected ten times or more. The V and J genes are TRBV20-1 and TRBJ2-7; 11 nucleotides align to TRBD2. Germline V lookup: CDR1 DFQATT, CDR2 SNEGSKA (reference sequence). The V and J ends lost 1 base and 4 bases, in that order; junction bases with no gene match: 12. CDR3 size: 17 residues. CDR3 DNA sequence: TGCAGTGCTAGAGGACCCCTCCCTAGCGGGAGGCCGTACGAGCAGTACTTC. Translation gives CSARGPLPSGRPYEQYF.

This clonotype was seen ten or more times. J is TRBJ1-3 and V is TRBV4-3, with 8 bases lining up with TRBD1. Germline CDR1 reads LGHNA; CDR2 reads YSLEER. The CDR3 length is 17 residues. V shed 0 bases, J shed 1 base, and the junction held 5 bases outside the gene matches. The CDR3 sequence is CASSQDLTGESGNTIYF. As DNA, the CDR3 is TGCGCCAGCAGCCAAGATTTGACAGGGGAGTCTGGAAACACCATATATTTT.

This clonotype occurred a few times. The CDR3 loop is CASSLGEASGAETQYF. The CDR3 DNA follows: TGTGCCAGCAGCTTAGGGGAGGCTAGCGGGGCGGAGACCCAGTACTTC. The chain employs TRBV7-2 and TRBJ2-5; TRBD2 agrees at 9 bases. The CDR3 spans 16 residues. Germline CDR1 SGHTA, CDR2 FQGNSA. J was trimmed by 5 bases and V by 1 base; bases with no gene match: 8.

This clonotype was picked up many times. This sequence joins TRBV12-3 or TRBV12-4 and TRBJ1-5, with no clear D. V lost 8 bases and J 7 bases, leaving 12 bases between the germline ends. This CDR3 has 12 residues. CDR3: CASGRRAQPQHF. The CDR3 DNA is TGTGCCAGCGGTAGGAGGGCCCAGCCCCAGCATTTT.

This clonotype has a single count. A much larger clone differs by one base, so this may be a read error. The gene calls are TRBV29-1 and TRBJ1-1; 9 nucleotides match TRBD1. Per germline, CDR1 SQVTM and CDR2 ANQGSEA. The CDR3 has 14 amino acids. CDR3 in DNA: TGCGGCGACCGGGACAGGGCATTAGGCACTGAAGCTTTCTTT. As protein: CGDRDRALGTEAFF.

To note about this clonotype: A much larger clone differs from this one at a single base, so this may be a read error. This chain uses TRBV4-2 with TRBJ1-5; D is perhaps TRBD1 (6 bases). Germline V gene lookup returns CDR1 LGHNA and CDR2 YNFKEQ. The CDR3 is made up of 15 amino acids. The CDR3 protein is CASGQDAAGAQPQHF. The CDR3 nucleotides are TGTGCCAGCGGCCAAGATGCAGCAGGGGCGCAGCCCCAGCATTTT.

The gene calls are TRBV6-2 or TRBV6-3 and TRBJ1-3; TRBD1 aligns across 8 bases. Germline CDR1 is MNHEY and CDR2 is SVGEGT. V lost 5 bases to trimming and J lost 2 bases; unmatched junction nucleotides: 8. This CDR3 has 16 amino acids. CDR3 nucleotide sequence: TGTGCCAGCAGTGAACCGACAGGGGAGGCTGGAAACACCATATATTTT. This sequence encodes CASSEPTGEAGNTIYF.

This clonotype was recorded at least ten times. The CDR3 sequence: CASSQGPGQLPYEQYF. DNA of the CDR3: TGCGCCAGCAGCCAAGGCCCGGGACAGCTACCCTACGAGCAGTACTTC. This chain joins TRBV4-1 and TRBJ2-7, with 7 bases lining up with TRBD1. The V and J ends lost 1 base and 2 bases, in that order; junction bases with no gene match: 8. This CDR3 contains 16 residues. Germline V gene data show CDR1 as MGHRA and CDR2 as YSYEKL.

Ten or more counts support this clonotype. The chain combines TRBV20-1 with TRBJ2-2; 7 bases line up with TRBD2. From germline, CDR1 is DFQATT and CDR2 SNEGSKA (reference sequence). The CDR3 loop spans 14 amino acids. V was pared by 0 bases and J by 4 bases, with 2 bases of the junction left unmatched. CDR3 DNA: TGCAGTGCTAGAGAGGGGGGGGGCACCGGGGAGCTGTTTTTT. Protein sequence: CSAREGGGTGELFF.